The 3 T cell receptor beta chains in this list originate from one sample, sequenced in a study of blood T cell repertoires in COVID-19. The data were produced by immunoSEQ multiplex PCR, yet TCRdb's version contains in-frame clones alone and is incomplete. This table has fewer than 400,000 clones, 89% appearing once. Source material: PBMCs or T cells enriched from blood (not recorded which). The source is a man aged 55 to 69 who had recovered from COVID-19.

V usage is TRBV27 and J usage is TRBJ1-2, with 12 bases that match TRBD1. Per germline, CDR1 MNHEY and CDR2 SMNVEV (reference sequence). The J segment lost 8 bases and the V segment lost 8 bases, leaving 9 bases of the junction unmatched. This CDR3 comprises 14 residues. This CDR3 is CASSRDRGRGGYTF. The CDR3, as DNA: TGTGCCAGCTCCCGGGACAGGGGGCGTGGGGGCTACACCTTC.

The chain employs TRBV4-1 and TRBJ1-5; possible D gene TRBD1, 6 bases. Germline V lookup: CDR1 MGHRA, CDR2 YSYEKL. Trimming left V 3 bases short and J 5 bases short, with 14 bases between. The CDR3 totals 15 residues. This chain's CDR3 is CASSQYRTDDQPQHF. The CDR3 DNA follows: TGCGCCAGCAGCCAGTACCGGACAGACGATCAGCCCCAGCATTTT.

The genes are TRBV7-2 and TRBJ2-1, with D possibly TRBD2 on 7 matching bases. CDR1 is SGHTA, CDR2 FQGNSA, per germline. The V gene lost 5 bases and the J gene lost 8 bases, with 16 bases spanning the gap. The CDR3 is 14 residues long. This CDR3 is CASSGGAPGDEQFF. CDR3 sequence (DNA): TGTGCCAGCAGCGGGGGGGCGCCGGGGGATGAGCAGTTCTTC.